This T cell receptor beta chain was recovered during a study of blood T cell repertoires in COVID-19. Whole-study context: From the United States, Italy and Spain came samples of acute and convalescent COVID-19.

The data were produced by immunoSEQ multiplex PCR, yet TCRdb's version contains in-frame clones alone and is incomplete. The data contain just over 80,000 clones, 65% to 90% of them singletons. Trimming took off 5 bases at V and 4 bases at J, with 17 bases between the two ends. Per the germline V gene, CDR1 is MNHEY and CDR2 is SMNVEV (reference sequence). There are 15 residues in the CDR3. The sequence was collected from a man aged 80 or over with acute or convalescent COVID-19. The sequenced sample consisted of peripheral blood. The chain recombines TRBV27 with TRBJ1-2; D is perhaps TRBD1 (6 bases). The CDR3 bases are TGTGCCAGCAGTAGCCGGGGACAAACTGGCTATGGCTACACCTTC. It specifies CASSSRGQTGYGYTF.